The entry below gives a single TCR beta chain sequence along with its context. Antigen specificity is unknown. TCRdb independently ran MiXCR on the RT-PCR reads; one entry per CDR3 protein. Of roughly 290,000 distinct CDR3 sequences listed, 20% to 25% are singletons. V shed 11 bases, J shed 2 bases, and the junction held 4 bases outside the gene matches. Germline CDR1 is ENHRY and CDR2 is SYGVKD. The length of the CDR3 is 13 residues. This entry belongs to a study of response to subunit inactivated influenza vaccine. Study observations and caveats: A suggestion made by the authors is that each seasonal influenza vaccination recruits few new T cells.

The chain joins TRBV10-3 to TRBJ2-1, with 9 positions matching TRBD2. The sample here was PBMCs from blood, taken approximately 22 months after vaccination. This sequence originates from a man aged 50-75 years who received an inactivated influenza vaccine. CDR3 region: CAGGGATYNEQFF. DNA for the CDR3: TGTGCCGGCGGGGGGGCCACCTACAATGAGCAGTTCTTC.